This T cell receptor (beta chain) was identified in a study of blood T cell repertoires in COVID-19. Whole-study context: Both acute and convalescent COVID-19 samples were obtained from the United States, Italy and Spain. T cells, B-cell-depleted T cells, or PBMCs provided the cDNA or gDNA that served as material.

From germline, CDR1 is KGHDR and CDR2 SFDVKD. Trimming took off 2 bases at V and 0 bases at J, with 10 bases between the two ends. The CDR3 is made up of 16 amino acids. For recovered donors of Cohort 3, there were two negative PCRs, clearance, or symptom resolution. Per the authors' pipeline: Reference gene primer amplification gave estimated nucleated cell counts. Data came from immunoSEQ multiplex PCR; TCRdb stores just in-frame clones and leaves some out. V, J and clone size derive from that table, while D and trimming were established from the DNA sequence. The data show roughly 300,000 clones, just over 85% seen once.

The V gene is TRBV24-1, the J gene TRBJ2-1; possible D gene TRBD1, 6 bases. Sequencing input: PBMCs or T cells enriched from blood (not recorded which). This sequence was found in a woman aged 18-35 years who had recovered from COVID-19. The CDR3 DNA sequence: TGTGCCACCAGTGATTCGGACAGCGGCTCCTACAATGAGCAGTTCTTC. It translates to CATSDSDSGSYNEQFF.